A selection of T cell receptor beta chains follows, all from one sample in a study of beta chain features in type 1 diabetes. Repertoires were generated with immunoSEQ multiplex PCR, while TCRdb's copy carries only in-frame clones and drops some. Among hundreds of thousands of clones listed, 15% to 17% were seen once. The specimen sequenced was naive CD4+ T cells from blood. These receptors all come from a man younger than 35 in good health. The CDR3 runs from the conserved cysteine through the conserved F or W. The D gene is left open where the match is weak. Clone size is given for some rows only: seen once, a few or many times, or a class if the clone is expanded.

TRBJ2-1 | few | TRBV4-3 | . | TGCGCCAGCAGCCAAGATCGGGGCAGGGGGGGATATGAGCAGTTCTTC | CASSQDRGRGGYEQFF
TRBJ2-1 | . | TRBV29-1 | TRBD1 | TGCAGCGTTGAAGAAAGGGGGCTTAATGAGCAGTTCTTC | CSVEERGLNEQFF
TRBJ1-5 | . | TRBV7-6 | . | TGTGCCAGCAGCATTGGGAGTCAGCCCCAGCATTTT | CASSIGSQPQHF
TRBJ2-3 | few | TRBV4-2 | . | TGTGCCAGCAGCCAAGATGGGGATACGCAGTATTTT | CASSQDGDTQYF
TRBJ2-5 | . | TRBV9 | TRBD1 | TGTGCCAGCAGCCCACGGACAGGGGAGACCCAGTACTTC | CASSPRTGETQYF
TRBJ2-5 | few | TRBV4-1 | . | TGCGCCAGCAGCCACCCCGCAGAGAGAAAGACCCAGTACTTC | CASSHPAERKTQYF
TRBJ2-1 | few | TRBV2 | . | TGTGCCAGCAGTGGCCCCAGCGCGAATGAGCAGTTCTTC | CASSGPSANEQFF
TRBJ2-7 | few | TRBV6-5 | TRBD2 | TGTGCCAGCAGTTATGCGACTAGCGGCCCCTACGAGCAGTACTTC | CASSYATSGPYEQYF
TRBJ1-2 | . | TRBV30 | TRBD1 | TGTGCCTGGGGACCCCGGGACAGATCAAACTATGGCTACACCTTC | CAWGPRDRSNYGYTF
TRBJ2-4 | few | TRBV2 | . | TGTGCCAGCAGGCGGGACGCCGGCATTCAGTACTTC | CASRRDAGIQYF